This TCR beta chain is drawn from a study of cytomegalovirus exposure and HLA in healthy donors. Study at large: Genetic ancestry analysis placed around 76% of the 398 donors that were genotyped in the Caucasian-associated cluster. Regarding the study as a whole: Cytomegalovirus-associated status was assigned to some 160 TCR beta chains. Analysis was carried out at a later point, and it linked a missense DCLRE1C variant to TCR beta V- and J-gene trimming. The classifier, whose performance was assessed in both the original and validation cohorts, reportedly diagnosed cytomegalovirus status with high specificity and sensitivity.

V gave up 4 bases and J gave up 3 bases, with 9 bases separating them. Per the germline V gene, CDR1 is LNHDA and CDR2 is SQIVND (reference sequence). This CDR3 spans 13 amino acids. The PCR contained 60 Vbeta and 13 Jbeta primers. The repertoire was sequenced with immunoSEQ multiplex PCR; TCRdb's copy has only in-frame clones and lacks some. The sample lists some 120,000 clones; around three quarters were seen once. In the case of this clone: What it recognizes is unknown.

This receptor was taken from a man aged 18 to 30 in good health and CMV-seropositive. Material: PBMCs. The chain combines TRBV19 with TRBJ1-1; tentatively, D is TRBD1 (6 bases). In nucleotides, the CDR3 is TGTGCCAGTAGTAACAGGGCGTACACTGAAGCTTTCTTT. Its translation: CASSNRAYTEAFF.